Listed below are T cell receptor beta chains from one sample, sequenced in a study of identical twins. TCRdb re-analysed the 5' RACE reads in MiXCR, keeping a single row per CDR3 protein. Seen here are about 530,000 distinct CDR3 sequences, roughly 15% observed once, and the top ten hold less than 0.5%. The same sample was also used in a study of yellow fever vaccine responses in identical twins.

Sequences were obtained from CD4+ T cells sorted from blood. These TCRs come from a young woman in good health. Both conserved end residues are part of each CDR3. A D gene is named only where the DNA matches it firmly. For some rows the clone size is stated as once, few or many, or as a class when expanded; others skip it.

size: few
J: TRBJ2-7
D: TRBD2
V: TRBV20-1
DNA: TGCAGTGCTAGGGGACTAGCGGGAGGGTTCTACGAGCAGTACTTC
CDR3: CSARGLAGGFYEQYF

size: few
J: TRBJ1-6
D: .
V: TRBV6-1
DNA: TGTGCCAGCAGCCGTGGTTCCCCCTATAATTCACCCCTCCACTTT
CDR3: CASSRGSPYNSPLHF

size: .
J: TRBJ2-1
D: .
V: TRBV12-3/TRBV12-4
DNA: TGTGCCAGCATCGCCGCCGGGACGGCCCTTAATGAGCAGTTCTTC
CDR3: CASIAAGTALNEQFF

size: many
J: TRBJ1-1
D: .
V: TRBV3-1
DNA: TGTGCCAGCAGCTACAAATGGGACACTGAAGCTTTCTTT
CDR3: CASSYKWDTEAFF

size: few
J: TRBJ1-1
D: .
V: TRBV5-1
DNA: TGCGCCAGCAGCTTGCGCGGGGAGGGAACTGAAGCTTTCTTT
CDR3: CASSLRGEGTEAFF

size: few
J: TRBJ2-7
D: .
V: TRBV28
DNA: TGTGCCAGCAGTCCTATAGGAAGGGGGTTGGGTTCCTACGAGCAGTACTTC
CDR3: CASSPIGRGLGSYEQYF

size: few
J: TRBJ2-3
D: TRBD2
V: TRBV12-3/TRBV12-4
DNA: TGTGCCAGCAGCCCTGAACTAGCGGGCCTTAGCACAGATACGCAGTATTTT
CDR3: CASSPELAGLSTDTQYF

size: .
J: TRBJ2-7
D: TRBD2
V: TRBV6-2/TRBV6-3
DNA: TGTGCCAGCTCCGGGACTAGCGGGAGGGGGTACTCCTACGAGCAGTACTTC
CDR3: CASSGTSGRGYSYEQYF

size: few
J: TRBJ2-1
D: .
V: TRBV10-3
DNA: TGTGCCACCGCGGGGATTCAGGATGAGCAGTTCTTC
CDR3: CATAGIQDEQFF

size: .
J: TRBJ2-7
D: TRBD2
V: TRBV29-1
DNA: TGCAGCGTTGAGAGTCTAGCGGGAGCTTACGAGCAGTACTTC
CDR3: CSVESLAGAYEQYF

size: few
J: TRBJ2-3
D: .
V: TRBV10-1
DNA: TGCGCCAGCAGTGGTGCGGGAATAGATACGCAGTATTTT
CDR3: CASSGAGIDTQYF

size: .
J: TRBJ1-1
D: TRBD1
V: TRBV5-1
DNA: TGCGCCAGCAGCGCCGGACAGGGAACGAACACTGAAGCTTTCTTT
CDR3: CASSAGQGTNTEAFF